This section outlines one T cell receptor beta chain sequence together with its context. The antigen is not known. These data originate in a study of Ad26.COV2.S vaccination and SARS-CoV-2 variants. Turning to the study itself: Donor joined the COV1001 Ad26.COV2.S trial arm. Recipients of Ad26.COV2.S got it intramuscularly, once or twice 56 days apart.

TCRdb keeps only in-frame clones here, not all; method: immunoSEQ multiplex PCR. Among some 420,000 clones, approximately 87% were seen once, and the ten largest hold about 3.6%. Notes on the study in general: After vaccination, substantial breadth of spike-specific CD8+ and CD4+ responses was reported.

Treatment reported: about 20 received Ad26.COV2.S at low or high dose, single or two shots; 5 received placebo; per-sample allocation not given. Vaccine and placebo recipients were sampled on day 63 after the first injection. An Ad26 vector carrying the Wuhan-strain SARS-CoV-2 spike served as the vaccine. The sequence derives from a person aged 18 to 59 who received the Ad26.COV2.S COVID-19 vaccine or a placebo. The sample here was peripheral blood, taken in a trial of Ad26.COV2.S vaccine versus placebo.

CDR3 region: CATSDPTSYEQYF. The CDR3 DNA follows: TGTGCCACCAGTGATCCGACTTCCTACGAGCAGTACTTC. The rearrangement joins TRBV24-1 to TRBJ2-7, with D unclear. Germline CDR1 and CDR2: KGHDR and SFDVKD. Trimming took off 3 bases at V and 1 base at J, with 6 bases between the two ends. The CDR3 is 13 amino acids.